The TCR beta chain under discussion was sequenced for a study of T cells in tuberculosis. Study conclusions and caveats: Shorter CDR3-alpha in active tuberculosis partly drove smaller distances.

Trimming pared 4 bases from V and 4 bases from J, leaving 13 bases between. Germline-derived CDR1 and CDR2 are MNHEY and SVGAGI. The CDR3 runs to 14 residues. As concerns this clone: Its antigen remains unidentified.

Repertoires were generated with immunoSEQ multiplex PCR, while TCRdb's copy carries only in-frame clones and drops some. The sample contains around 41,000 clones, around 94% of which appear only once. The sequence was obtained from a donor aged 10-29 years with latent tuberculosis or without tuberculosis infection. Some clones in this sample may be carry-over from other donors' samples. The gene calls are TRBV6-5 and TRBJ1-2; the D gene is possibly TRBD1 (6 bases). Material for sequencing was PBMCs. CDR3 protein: CASSSTETGYGYTF. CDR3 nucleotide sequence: TGTGCCAGCAGTTCCACTGAGACAGGCTATGGCTACACCTTC.